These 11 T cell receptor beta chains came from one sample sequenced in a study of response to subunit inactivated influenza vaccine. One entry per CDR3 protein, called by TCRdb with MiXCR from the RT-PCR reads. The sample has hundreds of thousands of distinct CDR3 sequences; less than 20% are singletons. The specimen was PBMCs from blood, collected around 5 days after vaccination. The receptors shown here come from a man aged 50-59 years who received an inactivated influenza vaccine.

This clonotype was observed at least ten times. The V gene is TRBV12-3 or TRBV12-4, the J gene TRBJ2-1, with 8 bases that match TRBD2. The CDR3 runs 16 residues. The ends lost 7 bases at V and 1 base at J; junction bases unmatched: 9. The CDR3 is CASNSVGLGSYNEQFF. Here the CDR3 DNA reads TGTGCCAGCAATTCAGTGGGACTAGGATCCTACAATGAGCAGTTCTTC.

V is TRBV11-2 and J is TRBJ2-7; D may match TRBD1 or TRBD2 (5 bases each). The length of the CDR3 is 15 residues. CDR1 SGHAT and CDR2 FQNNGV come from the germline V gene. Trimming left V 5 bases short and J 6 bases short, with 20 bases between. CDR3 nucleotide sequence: TGTGCCAGCAGCACCCGGGACGGACCGTTTAGCGAGCAGTACTTC. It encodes CASSTRDGPFSEQYF.

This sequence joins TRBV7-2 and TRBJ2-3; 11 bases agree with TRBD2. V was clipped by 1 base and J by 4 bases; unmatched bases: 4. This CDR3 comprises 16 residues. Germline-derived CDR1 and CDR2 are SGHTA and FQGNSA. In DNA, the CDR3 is TGTGCCAGCAGCTTAGTTCTGGGACTAGCGGCAGATACGCAGTATTTT. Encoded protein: CASSLVLGLAADTQYF.

The CDR3 protein is CASRRGWNTEAFF. DNA of the CDR3: TGTGCCAGCAGAAGAGGATGGAACACTGAAGCTTTCTTT. The chain couples TRBV2 to TRBJ1-1; D is uncertain. Germline V lookup: CDR1 SNHLY, CDR2 FYNNEI. The V and J ends lost 6 bases and 1 base respectively, with 9 bases between them. The CDR3 spans 13 residues.

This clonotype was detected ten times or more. CDR3 loop: CSVRTSGRGNEQFF. The CDR3 nucleotides read TGCAGTGTCAGGACTAGCGGGAGGGGGAATGAGCAGTTCTTC. The chain joins TRBV20-1 to TRBJ2-1; 15 bases align to TRBD2. The CDR3 has 14 residues. V trimming: 7 bases; J trimming: 7 bases; junction bases outside the gene matches: 5. The germline gives CDR1 DFQATT, CDR2 SNEGSKA (reference sequence).

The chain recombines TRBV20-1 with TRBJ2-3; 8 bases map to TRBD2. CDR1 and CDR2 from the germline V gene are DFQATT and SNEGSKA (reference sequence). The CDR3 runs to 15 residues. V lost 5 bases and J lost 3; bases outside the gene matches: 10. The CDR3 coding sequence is TGCAGTGCTCCGGCTGTTAGCGGGGTAACAGATACGCAGTATTTT. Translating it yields CSAPAVSGVTDTQYF.

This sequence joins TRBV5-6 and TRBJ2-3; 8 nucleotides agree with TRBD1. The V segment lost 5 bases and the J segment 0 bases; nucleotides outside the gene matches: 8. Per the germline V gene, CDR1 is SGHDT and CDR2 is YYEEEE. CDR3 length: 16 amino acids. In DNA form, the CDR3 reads TGTGCCAGCAGTTCCTCCCGGGACAGGAGCACAGATACGCAGTATTTT. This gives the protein CASSSSRDRSTDTQYF.

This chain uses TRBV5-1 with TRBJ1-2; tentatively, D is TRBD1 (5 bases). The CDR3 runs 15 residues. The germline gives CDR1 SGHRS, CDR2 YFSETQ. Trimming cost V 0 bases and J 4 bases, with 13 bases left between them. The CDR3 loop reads CASSLADAGGYGYTF. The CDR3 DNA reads TGCGCCAGCAGCTTGGCGGACGCGGGGGGCTATGGCTACACCTTC.

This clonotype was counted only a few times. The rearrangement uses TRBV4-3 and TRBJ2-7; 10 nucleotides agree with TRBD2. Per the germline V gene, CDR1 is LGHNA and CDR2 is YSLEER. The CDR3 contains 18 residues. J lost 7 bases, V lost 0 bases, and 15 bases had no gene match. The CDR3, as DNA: TGCGCCAGCAGCCAAGATCGTGCAGCGGGAGGGCCGTTCCGGGAGCAGTACTTC. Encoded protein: CASSQDRAAGGPFREQYF.

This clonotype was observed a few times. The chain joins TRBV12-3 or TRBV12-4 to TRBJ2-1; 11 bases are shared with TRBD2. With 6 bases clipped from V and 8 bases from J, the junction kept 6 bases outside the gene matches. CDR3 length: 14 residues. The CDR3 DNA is TGTGCCAGCAGAATAGCGGGGGGGCCCCATGAGCAGTTCTTC. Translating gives CASRIAGGPHEQFF.

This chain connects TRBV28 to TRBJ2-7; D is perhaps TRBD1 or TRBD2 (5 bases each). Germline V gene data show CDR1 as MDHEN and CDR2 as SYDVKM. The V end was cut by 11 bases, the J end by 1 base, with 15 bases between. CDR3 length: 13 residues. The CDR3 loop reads CAGRGTESYEQYF. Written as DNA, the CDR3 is TGTGCCGGACGAGGGACGGAATCCTACGAGCAGTACTTC.